This is a list of T cell receptor beta chains from one sample in a study of blood T cell repertoires in COVID-19. Sequenced by immunoSEQ multiplex PCR; TCRdb stores in-frame clones only, minus some. The sample shows 110,000 to 150,000 clones, roughly 84% of them seen only once. The sample was peripheral blood. All receptors come from a human donor in a cohort sampled during active COVID-19. CDR3s include the opening cysteine and the closing phenylalanine or tryptophan. D genes are given only for firm matches. Clone size appears in some rows only: once, few, many, or a class for an expanded clone.

TRBJ2-3,once,TRBD2,TRBV2,CASNPSTSGGGKDTQYF,TGTGCCAGCAATCCCTCTACTAGCGGGGGTGGTAAAGATACGCAGTATTTT
TRBJ1-2,.,TRBD1,TRBV27,CASSPLGDRGTGYGYTF,TGTGCCAGCAGCCCGCTGGGGGACAGGGGGACGGGCTATGGCTACACCTTC
TRBJ1-4,once,TRBD1,TRBV5-1,CASSLDGQGGGKLFF,TGCGCCAGCAGCTTGGACGGACAGGGGGGCGGAAAACTGTTTTTT
TRBJ1-2,.,.,TRBV20-1,CSGGGPYGYTF,TGCAGTGGGGGGGGCCCCTATGGCTACACCTTC
TRBJ1-1,few,.,TRBV2,CASSVGQNTEAFF,TGTGCCAGCAGTGTAGGACAGAACACTGAAGCTTTCTTT
TRBJ2-1,.,.,TRBV12-3/TRBV12-4,CASRTQGYNEQFF,TGTGCCAGCAGGACACAGGGCTACAATGAGCAGTTCTTC
TRBJ2-7,.,.,TRBV5-1,CASSLTGYEQYF,TGCGCCAGCAGCTTAACAGGTTACGAGCAGTACTTC
TRBJ2-7,.,.,TRBV7-9,CASSGRGWQGTTYEQYF,TGTGCCAGCAGCGGTCGAGGGTGGCAGGGGACCACCTACGAGCAGTACTTC
TRBJ1-4,.,TRBD1,TRBV10-3,CAISPQAQGARGEKLFF,TGTGCCATCAGTCCCCAGGCTCAGGGGGCGCGGGGGGAAAAACTGTTTTTT
TRBJ1-2,.,.,TRBV29-1,CSVEWGLGYGYTF,TGCAGCGTTGAATGGGGGCTGGGCTATGGCTACACCTTC
TRBJ2-2,.,TRBD2,TRBV7-6,CASSSPLSGGPTGELFF,TGTGCCAGCAGCTCCCCCTTAAGCGGGGGGCCGACCGGGGAGCTGTTTTTT
TRBJ2-7,.,.,TRBV5-5,CASSRTTYEQYF,TGTGCCAGCAGCCGGACAACCTACGAGCAGTACTTC
TRBJ2-3,.,TRBD2,TRBV5-1,CASSLGVGGGASTDTQYF,TGCGCCAGCAGCTTGGGAGTCGGCGGGGGGGCCTCCACAGATACGCAGTATTTT
TRBJ2-6,.,.,TRBV4-1,CASSQDQQGVGANVLTF,TGCGCCAGCAGCCAAGATCAACAGGGAGTTGGGGCCAACGTCCTGACTTTC
TRBJ1-1,.,.,TRBV19,CASSVNTEAFF,TGTGCCAGTAGTGTAAACACTGAAGCTTTCTTT
TRBJ2-7,.,TRBD2,TRBV15,CATRSGGQPYEQYF,TGTGCCACCAGAAGCGGGGGCCAACCCTACGAGCAGTACTTC
TRBJ2-3,few,TRBD2,TRBV5-6,CASSFSGGSDTQYF,TGTGCCAGCAGCTTTAGCGGGGGGTCGGATACGCAGTATTTT